This entry concerns a single T cell receptor beta chain. The target antigen is unknown. The entry originates in a study of cytomegalovirus exposure and HLA in healthy donors. Regarding the study as a whole: The classifier reportedly diagnosed cytomegalovirus status with high sensitivity and specificity.

The study ran its PCR with 60 Vbeta and 13 Jbeta primers. The method was immunoSEQ multiplex PCR; TCRdb's version includes in-frame clones alone and lacks a portion of them. In the table there are around 250,000 clones, around 81% of which are singletons. Germline CDR1 is SGHKS and CDR2 is YYEKEE (reference sequence). The CDR3 has 15 residues. V lost 6 bases and J lost 4; bases outside the gene matches: 10. This sequence originates from a woman aged 55-75 years in good health and CMV-seropositive. This chain connects TRBV5-5 to TRBJ2-1, with TRBD1 identical over 7 bases. Input material: PBMCs. This CDR3 reads CASTRGQVIYNEQFF. CDR3 DNA sequence: TGTGCCAGCACTCGAGGACAGGTGATTTACAATGAGCAGTTCTTC.